The clone carrying this T cell receptor beta chain was counted between two and nine times. As yet, its antigen is unknown. The 5'RACE template-switching step produced TCR cDNA and added a universal primer site and UMIs. Each CDR3 protein gets one entry after TCRdb re-called the 5' RACE reads with MiXCR. Here the sample spans 60,000 to 85,000 distinct CDR3 sequences, around 6.5% being singletons. This entry belongs to a study of T cells after yellow fever vaccination. Study-wide findings and caveats: A small proportion of clonotypes was detected in both the CD4 and CD8 compartments. Booster sampling recovered most clones from primary vaccination (approximately 96% CD4, approximately 90% CD8). Faster peaking, at day 5 versus 15, marked a secondary response that was weaker.

The specimen was CD8+ T cells sorted from PBMCs, collected 5 days after the first yellow fever vaccination. The sequence derives from a man younger than 35 who received the YFV17D yellow fever vaccine.

The CDR3 DNA reads as TGCGCCAGCCAGTTCGGGGAGGGGCGCGGTACCGGGGAGCTGTTTTTT. Translating gives CASQFGEGRGTGELFF. This chain joins TRBV5-1 and TRBJ2-2, with TRBD2 matching over 7 bases. V shed 7 bases, J shed 5 bases, and the junction held 14 bases outside the gene matches. This CDR3 spans 16 amino acids. Germline-derived CDR1 and CDR2 are SGHRS and YFSETQ. The entire variable domain, with the rest obtained from reference TRBV5-1 and TRBJ2-2, is as follows: KAGVTQTPRYLIKTRGQQVTLSCSPISGHRSVSWYQQTPGQGLQFLFEYFSETQRNKGNFPGRFSGRQFSNSRSEMNVSTLELGDSALYLCASQFGEGRGTGELFFGEGSRLTVL.